Following are 29 T cell receptor beta chains from one sample sequenced in a study of blood T cell repertoires in COVID-19. Profiled with immunoSEQ multiplex PCR; TCRdb holds only in-frame clones, not every one. This sample has approximately 290,000 clones, with about four fifths found just once. The sequencing sample was made of peripheral blood. The source is a person between 65 and 79 years old with COVID-19, enrolled during active disease.

The chain joins TRBV7-2 to TRBJ2-7, with a possible D match to TRBD1 (5 bases). The CDR3 has 13 amino acids. Germline loops: CDR1 SGHTA, CDR2 FQGNSA. V lost 0 bases and J lost 6, with 9 bases in between. The CDR3, as DNA: TGTGCCAGCAGCTTAGCTCAGGGTCTCGAGCAGTACTTC. Encoded protein: CASSLAQGLEQYF.

The J gene is TRBJ2-7, the V gene TRBV18; D gene ambiguous. Between the trimmed V and J ends, which lost 4 bases and 2 bases, there was a span of 15 bases. Germline CDR1 and CDR2: KGHSH and LQKENI. This CDR3 is built from 15 residues. CDR3 nucleotides: TGTGCCAGCTCACAGAGTGTACTAACCACCTACGAGCAGTACTTC. Its translation: CASSQSVLTTYEQYF.

The rearrangement uses TRBV5-6 and TRBJ2-2; tentatively, D is TRBD2 (5 bases). The CDR3 length is 15 residues. Trimming took off 7 bases at V and 5 bases at J, with 18 bases between the two ends. The germline V gene encodes CDR1 SGHDT and CDR2 YYEEEE. The CDR3 DNA is TGTGCCAGCGCGCCCGACGGACCGGGGACCGGGGAGCTGTTTTTT. This gives the protein CASAPDGPGTGELFF.

The chain recombines TRBV2 with TRBJ2-7; the D is unclear. The V gene lost 6 bases and the J gene lost 2 bases, with 20 bases spanning the gap. This CDR3 is 16 amino acids long. The germline gives CDR1 SNHLY, CDR2 FYNNEI. The CDR3 reads CASRPSPTGKPYEQYF. DNA for the CDR3: TGTGCCAGCAGGCCTAGTCCAACTGGCAAACCCTACGAGCAGTACTTC.

Only one count was recorded for this clone. The gene calls are TRBV21-1 and TRBJ1-4. TRBV21-1 is a pseudogene locus. The CDR3 extends over 13 amino acids. The CDR3 loop is CASSPSGVGKLFF. DNA of the CDR3: TGTGCCAGCAGCCCCAGCGGAGTGGGGAAACTGTTTTTT.

The chain links TRBV3-1 (or the pseudogene TRBV3-2) to TRBJ1-1; D is unresolved. Germline lookup yields CDR1 LGHDT and CDR2 YNNKEL (reference sequence). V shed 6 bases and J shed 7 bases, with 9 bases lying between them. This CDR3 region has 11 residues. The CDR3 DNA follows: TGTGCCAGCAGGAAGCGGAATGAAGCTTTCTTT. As protein: CASRKRNEAFF.

V gene TRBV2 combines with J gene TRBJ1-6; D perhaps matches TRBD1 (6 bases). V was pared by 11 bases and J by 10 bases, with 18 bases between. CDR1 is SNHLY and CDR2 is FYNNEI in the germline V gene. The CDR3 is 13 residues long. Written as DNA, the CDR3 is TGTGCCGGCATTACAGGGATCGGATCACCCCTCCACTTT. It is translated as CAGITGIGSPLHF.

This clone was counted a single time. The chain joins TRBV5-1 to TRBJ1-1; D might be TRBD1 (5 bases). The germline V gene has CDR1 SGHRS and CDR2 YFSETQ. The CDR3 extends over 17 amino acids. With 4 bases removed from V and 0 bases from J, the gap between germline ends came to 19 bases. The CDR3 here is CASSVRGGITVNTEAFF. In DNA form, the CDR3 reads TGCGCCAGCAGCGTCCGTGGGGGGATTACGGTGAACACTGAAGCTTTCTTT.

This rearrangement joins TRBV9 to TRBJ2-1, with a weak D call TRBD1 (6 bases). V was clipped by 2 bases and J by 6 bases, with 12 bases between them. Germline V gene sequence: CDR1 SGDLS, CDR2 YYNGEE. This CDR3 region has 14 residues. CDR3 sequence reads: CASSVRGTANEQFF. CDR3 DNA sequence: TGTGCCAGCAGCGTCAGGGGTACGGCCAATGAGCAGTTCTTC.

The chain employs TRBV7-8 and TRBJ1-2, with 7 bases matching TRBD1. Germline loops: CDR1 SGHVS, CDR2 FQNEAQ. J lost 5 bases, V lost 5 bases, and 5 bases had no gene match. CDR3 size: 13 residues. CDR3 protein: CASSPTTGYGYTF. The CDR3 coding sequence is TGTGCCAGCAGCCCGACGACAGGGTATGGCTACACCTTC. Based on the CDR3 plus reference TRBV7-8 and TRBJ1-2, the full variable domain is GAGVSQSPRYKVAKRGQDVALRCDPISGHVSLFWYQQALGQGPEFLTYFQNEAQLDKSGLPSDRFFAERPEGSVSTLKIQRTQQEDSAVYLCASSPTTGYGYTFGSGTRLTVV.

The genes are TRBV30 and TRBJ1-1; a possible D gene is TRBD1 (6 bases). The CDR3 consists of 14 residues. Looked up from germline, CDR1 is GTSNPN and CDR2 is SVGIG (reference sequence). V lost 4 bases to trimming and J lost 7 bases, with 19 bases between them. This chain's CDR3 is CAWIGGRTRSEAFF. Here the CDR3 DNA reads TGTGCCTGGATAGGGGGTCGAACCCGTAGTGAAGCTTTCTTT.

The V call is TRBV2, the J call TRBJ1-4; 7 nucleotides align to TRBD1. Germline CDR1 SNHLY, CDR2 FYNNEI. The CDR3 is made up of 13 amino acids. Losses at the gene ends were 6 bases for V and 10 bases for J; bases not matched to a gene: 8. The CDR3 sequence is CASREEHRGKLFF. The DNA of the CDR3 is TGTGCCAGCAGGGAGGAACACAGGGGAAAACTGTTTTTT.

The chain joins TRBV11-3 to TRBJ2-1; D is undetermined. There are 14 residues in the CDR3. Germline CDR1 SGHNT, CDR2 YENEEA. Trimming cost V 1 base and J 6 bases, with 10 bases left between them. The chain's CDR3 is CASSLGAATNEQFF. The DNA of the CDR3 is TGTGCCAGCAGCTTAGGGGCCGCTACCAATGAGCAGTTCTTC.

In its sample, this clone was seen once. This chain links TRBV11-2 with TRBJ2-6; 11 bases match TRBD2. The CDR3 extends over 19 amino acids. Germline CDR1 reads SGHAT; CDR2 reads FQNNGV. J lost 2 bases, V lost 4 bases, and 10 bases had no gene match. The CDR3 bases are TGTGCCAGCAGCTCCCGGGGGATAGCGGGAGGGCCTGGGGCCAACGTCCTGACTTTC. It yields the protein CASSSRGIAGGPGANVLTF.

The CDR3 reads CAISVQSDGYTF. For the CDR3, the DNA is TGTGCCATATCTGTACAGTCGGATGGCTACACCTTC. The chain recombines TRBV7-9 with TRBJ1-2; D is ambiguous. CDR3 size: 12 residues. From germline, CDR1 is SEHNR and CDR2 FQNEAQ (reference sequence). The V end lost 10 bases, the J end lost 6 bases, and 15 bases lay between the germline ends. The complete variable domain, with remaining parts taken from reference TRBV7-9 and TRBJ1-2, reads DTGVSQNPRHKITKRGQNVTFRCDPISEHNRLYWYRQTLGQGPEFLTYFQNEAQLEKSRLLSDRFSAERPKGSFSTLEIQRTEQGDSAMYLCAISVQSDGYTFGSGTRLTVV.

This clone was observed a handful of times. V usage is TRBV11-2 and J usage is TRBJ2-3; a weak D match, TRBD2 (6 bases). This CDR3 contains 12 residues. CDR1 SGHAT and CDR2 FQNNGV come from the germline V gene. The ends were cut back, 5 bases at V and 8 bases at J, with 11 bases in the middle. CDR3 protein: CASSPGAGTQYF. CDR3 DNA sequence: TGTGCCAGCAGCCCGGGAGCGGGTACGCAGTATTTT.

The chain links TRBV18 to TRBJ2-3; 13 bases are shared with TRBD2. V shed 5 bases, J shed 6 bases, and the junction held 14 bases outside the gene matches. CDR3 length equals 18 residues. Germline V lookup: CDR1 KGHSH, CDR2 LQKENI. The CDR3 sequence: CASSSIRTSGSDGDTQYF. CDR3 bases: TGTGCCAGCTCATCAATCCGGACTAGCGGGAGTGATGGGGATACGCAGTATTTT.

This clone was found once. The chain carries TRBV10-3 and TRBJ1-1; D is possibly TRBD1 (5 bases). Trimming cost V 0 bases and J 5 bases, with 13 bases left between them. The germline gives CDR1 ENHRY, CDR2 SYGVKD. The CDR3 is 15 amino acids. The CDR3 region is CAISESVGGGTEAFF. The CDR3 nucleotides are TGTGCCATCAGTGAGTCGGTCGGGGGAGGAACTGAAGCTTTCTTT.

The chain recombines TRBV7-9 with TRBJ2-3, with D possibly being TRBD1 (6 bases). The CDR3 is 16 amino acids. Germline V lookup: CDR1 SEHNR, CDR2 FQNEAQ (reference sequence). Deletions cut 2 bases from V and 5 bases from J, with 17 bases between. The DNA for the CDR3 is TGTGCCAGCAGCTTATTAGTTACAGGGTCGGAAGATACGCAGTATTTT. Translating gives CASSLLVTGSEDTQYF.

The V call is TRBV7-9, the J call TRBJ2-7; D possibly corresponds to TRBD1 (5 bases). From germline, CDR1 is SEHNR and CDR2 FQNEAQ (reference sequence). V lost 1 base to trimming and J lost 3 bases, with 10 bases between them. CDR3 size: 14 residues. CDR3 sequence: CASSLGTHGYEQYF. For the CDR3, the DNA is TGTGCCAGCAGCTTAGGGACACATGGCTACGAGCAGTACTTC. Together with reference TRBV7-9 and TRBJ2-7, the CDR3 gives the full variable domain: DTGVSQNPRHKITKRGQNVTFRCDPISEHNRLYWYRQTLGQGPEFLTYFQNEAQLEKSRLLSDRFSAERPKGSFSTLEIQRTEQGDSAMYLCASSLGTHGYEQYFGPGTRLTVT.

The rearrangement links TRBV28 to TRBJ2-7, with 9 bases that match TRBD2. The CDR3 spans 18 residues. In germline, CDR1 is MDHEN, CDR2 SYDVKM. The J segment lost 4 bases and the V segment lost 3 bases, leaving 16 bases of the junction unmatched. The CDR3 spells CASSLWRQGVAGVYEQYF. In nucleotides, the CDR3 is TGTGCCAGCAGTTTGTGGAGACAGGGTGTAGCGGGAGTTTACGAGCAGTACTTC.

As to this clone: Likely a read error: the CDR3 ends without its conserved phenylalanine or tryptophan. The DNA is left out, because the CDR3 cannot be placed on it with certainty; the CDR3 is given as TCRdb lists it. The rearrangement uses TRBV28 and TRBJ1-2. The CDR3 region is 10 residues in length, termini included. Germline V lookup: CDR1 MDHEN, CDR2 SYDVKM. The CDR3 spells CASSSHFHVY.

V and J are TRBV20-1 and TRBJ1-6; possibly TRBD1 for D (6 bases). The CDR3 is 10 residues long. V was cut by 6 bases and J by 19 bases, with 16 bases left in between. Germline values: CDR1 DFQATT, CDR2 SNEGSKA (reference sequence). The DNA for the CDR3 is TGCAGTGCAGGGGGGGCTAATCTTCACTTT. Its translation is CSAGGANLHF.

The chain joins TRBV2 to TRBJ1-6, with D maybe TRBD1 (5 bases). Trimming removed 7 bases at V and 7 bases at J, with 20 bases between. The CDR3 totals 16 residues. Per germline, CDR1 SNHLY and CDR2 FYNNEI. CDR3 sequence (DNA): TGTGCCAGCAATCCTACCGTGACAGTTCGAAATTCACCCCTCCACTTT. Protein: CASNPTVTVRNSPLHF.

The chain couples TRBV5-4 to TRBJ1-1; the D is unclear. The CDR3 runs 12 residues. V lost 2 bases and J 1 base, leaving 3 bases between the germline ends. The germline V gene encodes CDR1 SGHNT and CDR2 YYREEE (reference sequence). The CDR3 sequence is CASSFGNTEAFF. The CDR3 DNA sequence: TGTGCCAGCAGCTTCGGGAACACTGAAGCTTTCTTT.

The V gene is TRBV3-1 (or the pseudogene TRBV3-2), the J gene TRBJ2-2; a weak D match, TRBD2 (5 bases). Looked up from germline, CDR1 is LGHDT and CDR2 is YNNKEL (reference sequence). V dropped 6 bases and J dropped 1 base, with 15 bases sitting between them. CDR3 length: 16 residues. CDR3 residues: CASRRTAAGNTGELFF. DNA for the CDR3: TGTGCCAGCAGACGCACCGCTGCGGGGAACACCGGGGAGCTGTTTTTT.

V and J are TRBV7-9 and TRBJ2-3; 7 bases are a match to TRBD1. CDR1 is SEHNR and CDR2 is FQNEAQ in the germline V gene (reference sequence). The CDR3 consists of 15 residues. V lost 6 bases to trimming and J lost 5 bases; unmatched junction nucleotides: 11. This chain's CDR3 is CASRLGRGRLDTQYF. The CDR3 DNA is TGTGCCAGCAGGCTGGGAAGGGGGCGTTTAGATACGCAGTATTTT.

The rearrangement uses TRBV2 and TRBJ2-7, with 12 bases that match TRBD2. Germline V gene data show CDR1 as SNHLY and CDR2 as FYNNEI. This CDR3 is 14 amino acids long. V dropped 7 bases and J dropped 6; count of bases not matched to a gene: 7. The CDR3 is CASNLRTSGAEQYF. The CDR3 DNA reads TGTGCCAGCAATCTACGGACTAGCGGGGCCGAGCAGTACTTC.

V usage is TRBV27 and J usage is TRBJ2-7; 7 bases line up with TRBD1. The CDR3 has 17 residues. Germline V gene sequence: CDR1 MNHEY, CDR2 SMNVEV (reference sequence). J was trimmed by 1 base and V by 5 bases; bases with no gene match: 14. CDR3 sequence: CASSKPNTGTESYEQYF. As DNA, the CDR3 is TGTGCCAGCAGTAAACCAAATACCGGGACAGAGTCCTACGAGCAGTACTTC.